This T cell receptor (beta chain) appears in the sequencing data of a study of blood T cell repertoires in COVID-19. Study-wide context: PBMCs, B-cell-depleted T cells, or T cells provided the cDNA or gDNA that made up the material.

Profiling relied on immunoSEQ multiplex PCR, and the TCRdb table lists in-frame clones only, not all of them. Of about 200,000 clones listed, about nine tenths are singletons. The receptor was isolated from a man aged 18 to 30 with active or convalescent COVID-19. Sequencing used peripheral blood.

DNA of the CDR3: TGTGCCAGCAGGCCGGACAGGAACACCGGGGAGCTGTTTTTT. Protein: CASRPDRNTGELFF. The chain links TRBV2 to TRBJ2-2; tentative D call: TRBD1 (6 bases). CDR3 size: 14 residues. V shed 6 bases and J shed 1 base, with 9 bases lying between them. In germline, CDR1 is SNHLY, CDR2 FYNNEI.